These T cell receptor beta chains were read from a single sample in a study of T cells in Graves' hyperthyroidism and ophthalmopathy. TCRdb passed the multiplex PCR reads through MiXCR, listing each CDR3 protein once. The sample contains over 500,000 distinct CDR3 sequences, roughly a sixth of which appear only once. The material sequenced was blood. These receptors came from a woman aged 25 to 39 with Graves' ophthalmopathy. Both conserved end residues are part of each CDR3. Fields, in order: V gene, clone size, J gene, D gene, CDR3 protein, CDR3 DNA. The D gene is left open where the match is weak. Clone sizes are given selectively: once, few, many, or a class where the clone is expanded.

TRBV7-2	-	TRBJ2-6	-	CASRKGSAGANVPTF	TGTGCCAGCAGGAAGGGTTCAGCTGGGGCCAACGTCCCGACTTTC
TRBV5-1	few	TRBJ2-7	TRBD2	CASSSGVLAGGFNEQYF	TGCGCCAGCAGCTCTGGTGTACTAGCGGGAGGGTTCAATGAGCAGTACTTC
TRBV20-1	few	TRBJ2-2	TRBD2	CSARGFGTSGRNTGELFF	TGCAGTGCTAGAGGGTTCGGGACTAGCGGGAGGAACACCGGGGAGCTGTTTTTT
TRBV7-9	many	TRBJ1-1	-	CASSLRRESPEAFF	TGTGCCAGCAGCTTAAGGAGGGAGAGTCCTGAAGCTTTCTTT
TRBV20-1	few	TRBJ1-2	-	CSARDPLTASYGYTF	TGCAGTGCTAGAGATCCCCTTACAGCGAGCTATGGCTACACCTTC
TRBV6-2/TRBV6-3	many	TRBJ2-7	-	CASSPLADEQYF	TGTGCCAGCAGTCCACTAGCAGACGAGCAGTACTTC
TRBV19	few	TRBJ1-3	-	CASSPYPPGNTIYF	TGTGCCAGTAGTCCTTACCCTCCTGGAAACACCATATATTTT
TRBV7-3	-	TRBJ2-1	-	CASSTHSGVGDEQFF	TGTGCCAGCAGCACCCATAGTGGAGTGGGCGATGAGCAGTTCTTC
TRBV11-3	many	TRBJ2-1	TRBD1	CASSSRQGHNEQFF	TGTGCCAGCAGTTCCCGACAGGGGCACAATGAGCAGTTCTTC
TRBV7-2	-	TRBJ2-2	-	CASSLNRATGELFF	TGTGCCAGCAGCTTAAACAGGGCCACCGGGGAGCTGTTTTTT
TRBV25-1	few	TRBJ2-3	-	CASRERSSTDTQYF	TGTGCCAGCAGAGAAAGATCTAGCACAGATACGCAGTATTTT
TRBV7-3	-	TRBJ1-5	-	CTSSFGQTSYSNQPQHF	TGTACCAGCAGCTTCGGACAGACCAGTTATAGCAATCAGCCCCAGCATTTT
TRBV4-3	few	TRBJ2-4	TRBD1	CASSQTDRVGIQYF	TGCGCCAGCAGCCAAACGGACAGGGTGGGCATTCAGTACTTC
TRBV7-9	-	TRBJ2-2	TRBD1	CASSLIGQDAAGELFF	TGTGCCAGCAGCTTAATCGGACAGGACGCCGCCGGGGAGCTGTTTTTT
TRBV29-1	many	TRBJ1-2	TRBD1	CSVGTGYGYTF	TGCAGCGTGGGGACAGGTTATGGCTACACCTTC
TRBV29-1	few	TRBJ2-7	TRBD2	CSVEESTSKAYEQCF	TGCAGCGTTGAGGAGTCGACTAGCAAGGCCTACGAGCAGTGCTTC
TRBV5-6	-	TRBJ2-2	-	CASSFEGAQNTGELFF	TGTGCCAGCAGCTTCGAAGGCGCTCAGAACACCGGGGAGCTGTTTTTT
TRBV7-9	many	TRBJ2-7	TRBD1	CASSTGTGTYEQYF	TGTGCCAGCAGCACCGGGACAGGTACCTACGAGCAGTACTTC
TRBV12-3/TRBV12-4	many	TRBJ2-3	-	CASRPQGTDTQYF	TGTGCCAGCAGACCTCAGGGGACAGATACGCAGTATTTT
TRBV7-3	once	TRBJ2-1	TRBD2	CASSLTTATPFVGRSDAGEQFF	TGTGCCAGCAGCTTAACAACAGCTACCCCTTTTGTCGGGAGGTCGGATGCGGGTGAGCAGTTCTTC